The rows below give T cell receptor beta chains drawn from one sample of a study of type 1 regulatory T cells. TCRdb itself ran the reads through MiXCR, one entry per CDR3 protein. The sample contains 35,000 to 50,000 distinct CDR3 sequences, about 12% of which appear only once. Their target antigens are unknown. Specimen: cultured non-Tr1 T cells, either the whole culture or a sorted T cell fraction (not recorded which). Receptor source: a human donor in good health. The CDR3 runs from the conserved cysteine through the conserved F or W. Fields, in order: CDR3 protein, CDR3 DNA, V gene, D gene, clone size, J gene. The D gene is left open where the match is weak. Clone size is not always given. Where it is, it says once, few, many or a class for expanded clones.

CDR3 protein: CSASSTGMEINIQYF
CDR3 DNA: TGCAGTGCTAGCTCGACAGGGATGGAGATAAACATTCAGTACTTC
V gene: TRBV20-1
D gene: TRBD1
clone size: many
J gene: TRBJ2-4

CDR3 protein: CSARRGRQETQYF
CDR3 DNA: TGCAGTGCTAGAAGGGGTAGACAAGAGACCCAGTACTTC
V gene: TRBV20-1
D gene: -
clone size: -
J gene: TRBJ2-5

CDR3 protein: CASSPEGGRSYEQYF
CDR3 DNA: TGCGCCAGCAGCCCGGAGGGCGGGAGGTCCTACGAGCAGTACTTC
V gene: TRBV5-1
D gene: TRBD2
clone size: many
J gene: TRBJ2-7

CDR3 protein: CASSPGTGLNNEQFF
CDR3 DNA: TGTGCCAGCTCACCCGGGACAGGGTTGAACAATGAGCAGTTCTTC
V gene: TRBV18
D gene: TRBD1
clone size: -
J gene: TRBJ2-1

CDR3 protein: CASNPDSINEQFF
CDR3 DNA: TGCGCCAGCAACCCGGACAGTATTAATGAGCAGTTCTTC
V gene: TRBV5-1
D gene: -
clone size: few
J gene: TRBJ2-1

CDR3 protein: CAISEDILEGYTF
CDR3 DNA: TGTGCCATCAGTGAGGACATCTTGGAGGGCTACACCTTC
V gene: TRBV10-3
D gene: -
clone size: many
J gene: TRBJ1-2

CDR3 protein: CASSSQITGANVLTF
CDR3 DNA: TGTGCCAGCAGCTCCCAGATAACTGGGGCCAACGTCCTGACTTTC
V gene: TRBV7-2
D gene: -
clone size: few
J gene: TRBJ2-6

CDR3 protein: CATSLQQGEKLFF
CDR3 DNA: TGTGCCACCAGCTTACAACAGGGTGAAAAACTGTTTTTT
V gene: TRBV15
D gene: -
clone size: few
J gene: TRBJ1-4

CDR3 protein: CSAIAGVSGTDTQYF
CDR3 DNA: TGCAGTGCTATAGCGGGAGTCTCTGGCACAGATACGCAGTATTTT
V gene: TRBV20-1
D gene: TRBD2
clone size: -
J gene: TRBJ2-3

CDR3 protein: CASSGGTNGELFF
CDR3 DNA: TGTGCCAGCTCGGGAGGGACTAACGGGGAGCTGTTTTTT
V gene: TRBV6-5
D gene: TRBD2
clone size: many
J gene: TRBJ2-2

CDR3 protein: CASSYRASGEGETQYF
CDR3 DNA: TGTGCCAGCAGTTATAGAGCTAGCGGGGAAGGAGAGACCCAGTACTTC
V gene: TRBV6-6
D gene: TRBD2
clone size: few
J gene: TRBJ2-5

CDR3 protein: CASSSGRDQPQHF
CDR3 DNA: TGTGCCAGCTCCTCGGGGCGTGATCAGCCCCAGCATTTT
V gene: TRBV18
D gene: -
clone size: -
J gene: TRBJ1-5

CDR3 protein: CASSKVWREGSYEQYF
CDR3 DNA: TGTGCCAGCAGCAAAGTCTGGCGGGAGGGGAGCTACGAGCAGTACTTC
V gene: TRBV21-1
D gene: -
clone size: many
J gene: TRBJ2-7

CDR3 protein: CASSVARYTGELFF
CDR3 DNA: TGTGCCAGCAGCGTAGCAAGGTACACCGGGGAGCTGTTTTTT
V gene: TRBV9
D gene: -
clone size: few
J gene: TRBJ2-2

CDR3 protein: CASSSTGTGGLDAFF
CDR3 DNA: TGTGCCAGCAGCTCTACCGGGACAGGGGGCTTAGATGCTTTCTTT
V gene: TRBV5-6
D gene: TRBD1
clone size: -
J gene: TRBJ1-1

CDR3 protein: CASSFGTRVYEQYF
CDR3 DNA: TGTGCCAGCAGCTTCGGGACTAGAGTCTACGAGCAGTACTTC
V gene: TRBV7-8
D gene: TRBD2
clone size: many
J gene: TRBJ2-7

CDR3 protein: CAWSVSSNQPQHF
CDR3 DNA: TGTGCCTGGAGTGTAAGTAGCAATCAGCCCCAGCATTTT
V gene: TRBV30
D gene: -
clone size: few
J gene: TRBJ1-5

CDR3 protein: CAISESTPGVAGELFF
CDR3 DNA: TGTGCCATCAGTGAGTCGACCCCAGGGGTGGCCGGGGAGCTGTTTTTT
V gene: TRBV10-3
D gene: -
clone size: many
J gene: TRBJ2-2

CDR3 protein: CASSPGTPTSEQYF
CDR3 DNA: TGTGCCAGCAGCCCCGGGACTCCCACCTCCGAGCAGTACTTC
V gene: TRBV6-2/TRBV6-3
D gene: -
clone size: -
J gene: TRBJ2-7

CDR3 protein: CASTGSGRHEQYF
CDR3 DNA: TGTGCCAGCACCGGGAGCGGACGCCACGAGCAGTACTTC
V gene: TRBV7-2
D gene: -
clone size: many
J gene: TRBJ2-7

CDR3 protein: CSARDFGSDGYTF
CDR3 DNA: TGCAGTGCTAGAGATTTCGGTTCTGATGGCTACACCTTC
V gene: TRBV20-1
D gene: -
clone size: many
J gene: TRBJ1-2

CDR3 protein: CASSAGRETQYF
CDR3 DNA: TGTGCCAGCAGCGCGGGACGAGAGACCCAGTACTTC
V gene: TRBV7-2
D gene: -
clone size: many
J gene: TRBJ2-5

CDR3 protein: CASSQSSGYHYGYTF
CDR3 DNA: TGTGCCAGCAGCCAATCTTCGGGATATCACTATGGCTACACCTTC
V gene: TRBV4-2
D gene: -
clone size: many
J gene: TRBJ1-2

CDR3 protein: CASSYRQNYGYTF
CDR3 DNA: TGTGCCAGCAGTTATAGACAGAACTATGGCTACACCTTC
V gene: TRBV6-5
D gene: -
clone size: many
J gene: TRBJ1-2

CDR3 protein: CASSQPGANVLTF
CDR3 DNA: TGCGCCAGCAGCCAACCTGGGGCCAACGTCCTGACTTTC
V gene: TRBV4-3
D gene: -
clone size: many
J gene: TRBJ2-6